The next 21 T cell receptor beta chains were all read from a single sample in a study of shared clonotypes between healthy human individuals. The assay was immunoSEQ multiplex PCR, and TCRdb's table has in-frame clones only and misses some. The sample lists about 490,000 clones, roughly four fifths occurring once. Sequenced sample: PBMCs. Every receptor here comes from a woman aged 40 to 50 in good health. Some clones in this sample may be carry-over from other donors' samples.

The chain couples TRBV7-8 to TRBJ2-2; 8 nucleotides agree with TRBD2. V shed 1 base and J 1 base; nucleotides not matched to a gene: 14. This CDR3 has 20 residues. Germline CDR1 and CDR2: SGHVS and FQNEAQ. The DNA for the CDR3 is TGTGCCAGCAGCTTAGAATTTATCGGGGTACTAGCGGAGAACACCGGGGAGCTGTTTTTT. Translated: CASSLEFIGVLAENTGELFF.

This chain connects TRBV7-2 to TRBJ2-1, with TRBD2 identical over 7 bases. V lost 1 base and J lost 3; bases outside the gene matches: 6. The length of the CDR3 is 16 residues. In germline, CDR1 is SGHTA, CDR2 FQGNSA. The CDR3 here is CASSLDWLADYNEQFF. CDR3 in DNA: TGTGCCAGCAGCTTAGATTGGCTAGCGGACTACAATGAGCAGTTCTTC.

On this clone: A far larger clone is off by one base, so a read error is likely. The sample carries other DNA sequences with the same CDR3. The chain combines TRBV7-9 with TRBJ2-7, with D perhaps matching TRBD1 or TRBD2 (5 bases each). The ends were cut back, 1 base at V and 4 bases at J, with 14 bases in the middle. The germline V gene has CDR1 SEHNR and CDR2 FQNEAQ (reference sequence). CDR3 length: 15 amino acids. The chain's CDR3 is CASSLVGVRTYEQYF. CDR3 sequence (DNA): TGTGCCAGCAGCTTAGTGGGGGTCCGCACTTACGAGCAGTACTTC.

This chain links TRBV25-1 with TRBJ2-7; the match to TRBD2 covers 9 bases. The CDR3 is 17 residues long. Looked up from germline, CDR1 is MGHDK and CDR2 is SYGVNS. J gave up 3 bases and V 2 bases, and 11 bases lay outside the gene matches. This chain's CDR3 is CASSEGPSGTRDYEQYF. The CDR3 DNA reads TGTGCCAGCAGTGAAGGGCCTAGCGGGACTCGCGACTACGAGCAGTACTTC.

CDR3 protein: CASSPSPDRGPQHF. CDR3 nucleotide sequence: TGTGCCAGCAGCCCTTCCCCAGACAGGGGACCCCAGCATTTT. This chain connects TRBV5-6 to TRBJ1-5; 8 positions match TRBD1. V lost 4 bases to trimming and J lost 10 bases; unmatched junction nucleotides: 10. The CDR3 sequence is 14 residues long. Germline V gives CDR1 SGHDT, CDR2 YYEEEE.

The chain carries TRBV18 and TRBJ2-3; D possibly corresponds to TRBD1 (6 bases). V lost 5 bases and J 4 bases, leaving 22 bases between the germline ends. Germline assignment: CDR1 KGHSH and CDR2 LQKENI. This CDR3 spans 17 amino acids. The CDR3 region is CASSASPGPSGADTQYF. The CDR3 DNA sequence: TGTGCCAGCTCAGCCTCACCCGGGCCCTCAGGGGCAGATACGCAGTATTTT.

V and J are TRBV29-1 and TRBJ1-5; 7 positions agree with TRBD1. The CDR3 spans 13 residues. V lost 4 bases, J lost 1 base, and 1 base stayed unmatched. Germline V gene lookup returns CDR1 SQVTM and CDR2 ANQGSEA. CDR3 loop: CSVVGQSNQPQHF. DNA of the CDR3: TGCAGCGTTGTGGGACAGAGCAATCAGCCCCAGCATTTT.

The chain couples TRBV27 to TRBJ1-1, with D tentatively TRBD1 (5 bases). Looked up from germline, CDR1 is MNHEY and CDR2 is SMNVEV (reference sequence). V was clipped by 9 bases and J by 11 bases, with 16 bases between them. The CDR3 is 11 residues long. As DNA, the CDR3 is TGTGCCAGTAGGGGACCCGGGGTGGCTTTCTTT. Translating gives CASRGPGVAFF.

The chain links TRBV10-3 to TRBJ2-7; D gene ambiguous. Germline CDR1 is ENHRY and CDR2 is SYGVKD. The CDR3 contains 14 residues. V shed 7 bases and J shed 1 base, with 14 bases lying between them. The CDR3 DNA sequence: TGTGCCATCACGGCGGACCCACCTTCCTACGAGCAGTACTTC. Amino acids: CAITADPPSYEQYF.

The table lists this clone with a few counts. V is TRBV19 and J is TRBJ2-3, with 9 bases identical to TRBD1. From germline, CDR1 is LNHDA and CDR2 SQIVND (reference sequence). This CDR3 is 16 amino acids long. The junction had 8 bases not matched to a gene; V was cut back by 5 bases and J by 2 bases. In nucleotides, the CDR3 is TGTGCCAGTAGTGCCCCTCGGGACAGGGTCACAGATACGCAGTATTTT. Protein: CASSAPRDRVTDTQYF.

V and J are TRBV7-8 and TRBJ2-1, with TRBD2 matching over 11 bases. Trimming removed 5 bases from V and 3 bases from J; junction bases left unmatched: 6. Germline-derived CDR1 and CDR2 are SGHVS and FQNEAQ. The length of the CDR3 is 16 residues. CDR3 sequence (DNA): TGTGCCAGCAGCCAACTCGGACTAGCGGGCTACAATGAGCAGTTCTTC. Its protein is CASSQLGLAGYNEQFF. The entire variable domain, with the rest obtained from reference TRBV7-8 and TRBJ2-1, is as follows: GAGVSQSPRYKVAKRGQDVALRCDPISGHVSLFWYQQALGQGPEFLTYFQNEAQLDKSGLPSDRFFAERPEGSVSTLKIQRTQQEDSAVYLCASSQLGLAGYNEQFFGPGTRLTVL.

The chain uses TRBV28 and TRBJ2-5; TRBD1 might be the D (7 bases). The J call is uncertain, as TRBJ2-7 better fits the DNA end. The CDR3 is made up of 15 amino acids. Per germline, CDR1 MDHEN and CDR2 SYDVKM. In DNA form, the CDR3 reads TGTGCCAGCAGTGCTCCCAGGGGGGTCTCCTACGAGCAGTACTTC. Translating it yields CASSAPRGVSYEQYF.

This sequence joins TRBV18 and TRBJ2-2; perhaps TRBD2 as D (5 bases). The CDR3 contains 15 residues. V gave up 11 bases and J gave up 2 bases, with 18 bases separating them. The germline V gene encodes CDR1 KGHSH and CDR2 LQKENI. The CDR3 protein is CAPSPSRTNTGELFF. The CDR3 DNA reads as TGTGCCCCCTCCCCCTCGAGGACTAACACCGGGGAGCTGTTTTTT.

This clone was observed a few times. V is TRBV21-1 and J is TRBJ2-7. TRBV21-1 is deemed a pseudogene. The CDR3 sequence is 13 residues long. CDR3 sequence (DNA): TGTGCCAGCAGCACCTACCCAGAGTACGAGCAGTACTTC. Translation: CASSTYPEYEQYF.

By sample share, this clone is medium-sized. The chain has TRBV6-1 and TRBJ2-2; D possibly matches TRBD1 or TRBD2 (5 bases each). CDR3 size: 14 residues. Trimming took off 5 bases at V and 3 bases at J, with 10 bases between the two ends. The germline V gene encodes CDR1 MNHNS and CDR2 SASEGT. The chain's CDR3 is CASSLLGDTGELFF. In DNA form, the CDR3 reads TGTGCCAGCAGTCTTTTGGGGGACACCGGGGAGCTGTTTTTT.

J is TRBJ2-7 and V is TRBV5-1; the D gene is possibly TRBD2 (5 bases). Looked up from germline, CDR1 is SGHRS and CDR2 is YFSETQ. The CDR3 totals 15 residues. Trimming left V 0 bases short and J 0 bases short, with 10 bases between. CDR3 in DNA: TGCGCCAGCAGCTTGGAAACGGGATACTCCTACGAGCAGTACTTC. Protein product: CASSLETGYSYEQYF.

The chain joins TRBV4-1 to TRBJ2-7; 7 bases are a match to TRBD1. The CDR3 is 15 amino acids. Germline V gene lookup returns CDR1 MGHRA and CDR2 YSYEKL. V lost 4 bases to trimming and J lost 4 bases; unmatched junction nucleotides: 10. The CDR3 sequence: CASSRDGTVLYEQYF. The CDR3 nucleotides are TGCGCCAGCAGCCGTGACGGGACAGTTCTTTACGAGCAGTACTTC.

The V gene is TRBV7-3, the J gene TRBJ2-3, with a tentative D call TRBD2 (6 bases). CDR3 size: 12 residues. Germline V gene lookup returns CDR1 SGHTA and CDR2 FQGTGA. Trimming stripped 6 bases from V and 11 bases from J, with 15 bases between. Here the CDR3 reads CASSPSGGEQYF. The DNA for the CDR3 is TGTGCCAGCAGTCCCTCCGGGGGTGAGCAGTATTTT.

CDR3 protein: CASSVEAGDGLTQYF. The CDR3 DNA sequence: TGTGCCAGCAGCGTAGAAGCAGGGGATGGTTTAACCCAGTACTTC. V is TRBV9 and J is TRBJ2-5, with TRBD1 as a possible D gene (6 bases). V was trimmed by 0 bases and J by 8 bases, leaving 17 bases between them. Per germline, CDR1 SGDLS and CDR2 YYNGEE. The CDR3 consists of 15 residues. The variable domain in full, with the rest retrieved from reference TRBV9 and TRBJ2-5, is DSGVTQTPKHLITATGQRVTLRCSPRSGDLSVYWYQQSLDQGLQFLIQYYNGEERAKGNILERFSAQQFPDLHSELNLSSLELGDSALYFCASSVEAGDGLTQYFGPGTRLLVL.

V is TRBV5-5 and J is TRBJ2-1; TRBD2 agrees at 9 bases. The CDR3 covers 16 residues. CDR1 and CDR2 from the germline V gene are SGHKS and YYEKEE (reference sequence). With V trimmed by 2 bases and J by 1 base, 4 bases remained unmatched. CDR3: CASSFLAGRSYNEQFF. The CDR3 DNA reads TGTGCCAGCAGCTTCCTAGCGGGAAGGTCCTACAATGAGCAGTTCTTC.

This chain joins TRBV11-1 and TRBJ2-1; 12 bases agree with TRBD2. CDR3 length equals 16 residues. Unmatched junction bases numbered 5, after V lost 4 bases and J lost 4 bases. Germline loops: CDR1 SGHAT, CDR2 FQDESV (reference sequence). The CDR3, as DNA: TGTGCCAGCAGCTCCCTAGCGGGAGGGTTATACAATGAGCAGTTCTTC. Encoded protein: CASSSLAGGLYNEQFF.